The sequence of this T cell receptor beta chain was determined in a study of spatial heterogeneity in lung cancer. The germline gives CDR1 DFQATT, CDR2 SNEGSKA (reference sequence). The ends were cut back, 3 bases at V and 4 bases at J, with 16 bases in the middle. The CDR3 is 15 amino acids. TCRdb recomputed calls from the 5' RACE reads with MiXCR, one row per CDR3 protein. The sample lists 20,000 to 30,000 distinct CDR3 sequences; more than 9.5% were seen once. The time point is: blood at routine non-recurrence follow-up after resection. No cell sorting; template was whole RNA from tumor, lung tissue or PBMC. This clonotype showed up many times.

The chain combines TRBV20-1 with TRBJ1-5; the D gene is possibly TRBD1 (5 bases). The material was PBMCs, obtained at follow-up. The clonotype comes from a male donor with early-stage non-small cell lung cancer. CDR3 in amino acids: CSARDTVFGNQPQHF. CDR3 bases: TGCAGTGCTAGGGACACGGTTTTCGGGAATCAGCCCCAGCATTTT.